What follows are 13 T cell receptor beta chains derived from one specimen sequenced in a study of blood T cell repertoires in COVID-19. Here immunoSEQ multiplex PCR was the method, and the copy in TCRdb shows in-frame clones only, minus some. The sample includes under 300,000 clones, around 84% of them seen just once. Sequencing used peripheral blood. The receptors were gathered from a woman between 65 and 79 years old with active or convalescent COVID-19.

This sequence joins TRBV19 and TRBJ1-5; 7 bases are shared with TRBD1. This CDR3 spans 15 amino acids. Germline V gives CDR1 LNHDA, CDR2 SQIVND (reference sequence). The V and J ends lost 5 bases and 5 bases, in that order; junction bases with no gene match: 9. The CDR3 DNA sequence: TGTGCCAGTAGTCCCCCGGGACAGACATATCAGCCCCAGCATTTT. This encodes CASSPPGQTYQPQHF.

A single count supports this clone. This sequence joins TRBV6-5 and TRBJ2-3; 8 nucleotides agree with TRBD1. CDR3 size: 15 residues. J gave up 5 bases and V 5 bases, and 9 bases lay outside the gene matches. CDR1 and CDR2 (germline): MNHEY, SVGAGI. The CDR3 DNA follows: TGTGCCAGCAGTCCCCGACAGGGGTTTCTAGATACGCAGTATTTT. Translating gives CASSPRQGFLDTQYF.

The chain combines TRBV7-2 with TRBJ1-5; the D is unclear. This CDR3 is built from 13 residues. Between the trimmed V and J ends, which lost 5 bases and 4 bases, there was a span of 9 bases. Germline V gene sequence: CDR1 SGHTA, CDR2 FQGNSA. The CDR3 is CASSQGGNQPQHF. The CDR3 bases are TGTGCCAGCAGCCAAGGAGGGAATCAGCCCCAGCATTTT. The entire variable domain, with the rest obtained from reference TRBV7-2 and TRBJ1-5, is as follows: GAGVSQSPSNKVTEKGKDVELRCDPISGHTALYWYRQSLGQGLEFLIYFQGNSAPDKSGLPSDRFSAERTGGSVSTLTIQRTQQEDSAVYLCASSQGGNQPQHFGDGTRLSIL.

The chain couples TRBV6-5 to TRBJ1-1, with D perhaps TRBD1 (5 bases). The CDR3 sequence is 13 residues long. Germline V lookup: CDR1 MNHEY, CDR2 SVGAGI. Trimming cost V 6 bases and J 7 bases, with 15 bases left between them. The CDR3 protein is CASRETARGEAFF. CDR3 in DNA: TGTGCCAGCAGGGAGACAGCCCGAGGTGAAGCTTTCTTT.

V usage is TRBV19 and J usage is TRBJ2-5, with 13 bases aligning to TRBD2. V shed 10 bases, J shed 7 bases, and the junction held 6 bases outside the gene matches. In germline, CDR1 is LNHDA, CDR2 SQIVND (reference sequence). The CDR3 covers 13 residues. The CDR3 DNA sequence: TGTGCCACCGGACTAGCGGGGGTCGGGACCCAGTACTTC. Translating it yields CATGLAGVGTQYF.

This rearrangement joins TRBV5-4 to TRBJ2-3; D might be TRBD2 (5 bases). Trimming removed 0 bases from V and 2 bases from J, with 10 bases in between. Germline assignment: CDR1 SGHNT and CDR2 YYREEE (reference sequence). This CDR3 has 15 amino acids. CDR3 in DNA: TGTGCCAGCAGCTTGGGAGCGGCTCACACAGATACGCAGTATTTT. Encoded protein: CASSLGAAHTDTQYF.

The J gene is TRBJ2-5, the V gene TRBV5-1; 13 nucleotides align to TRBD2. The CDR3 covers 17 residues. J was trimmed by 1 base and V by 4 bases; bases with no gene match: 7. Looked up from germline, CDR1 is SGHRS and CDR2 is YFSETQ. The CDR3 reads CASSLMGLAGLQETQYF. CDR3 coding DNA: TGCGCCAGCAGCCTCATGGGACTAGCGGGGCTCCAAGAGACCCAGTACTTC.

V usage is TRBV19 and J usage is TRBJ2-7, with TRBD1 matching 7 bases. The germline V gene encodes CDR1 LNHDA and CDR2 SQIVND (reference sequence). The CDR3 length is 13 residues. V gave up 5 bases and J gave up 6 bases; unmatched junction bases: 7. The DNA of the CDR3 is TGTGCCAGTAGTGGACCAGGGGGACCCGAGCAGTACTTC. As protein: CASSGPGGPEQYF.

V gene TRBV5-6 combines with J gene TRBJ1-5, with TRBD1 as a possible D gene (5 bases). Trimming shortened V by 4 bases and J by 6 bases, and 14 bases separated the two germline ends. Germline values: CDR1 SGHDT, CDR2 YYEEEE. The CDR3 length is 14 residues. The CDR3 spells CASSIGQRRQPQHF. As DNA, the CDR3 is TGTGCCAGCAGCATCGGACAAAGACGTCAGCCCCAGCATTTT. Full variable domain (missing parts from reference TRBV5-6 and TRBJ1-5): DAGVTQSPTHLIKTRGQQVTLRCSPKSGHDTVSWYQQALGQGPQFIFQYYEEEERQRGNFPDRFSGHQFPNYSSELNVNALLLGDSALYLCASSIGQRRQPQHFGDGTRLSIL.

CDR3 loop: CASSPGTGDNQPQHF. In DNA, the CDR3 is TGTGCCAGCAGCCCCGGGACAGGGGACAATCAGCCCCAGCATTTT. The chain carries TRBV11-2 and TRBJ1-5; the match to TRBD1 covers 10 bases. There are 15 residues in the CDR3. Germline trimming cut 5 bases from V and 3 bases from J; bases unmatched to any gene: 4. Germline V gene sequence: CDR1 SGHAT, CDR2 FQNNGV.

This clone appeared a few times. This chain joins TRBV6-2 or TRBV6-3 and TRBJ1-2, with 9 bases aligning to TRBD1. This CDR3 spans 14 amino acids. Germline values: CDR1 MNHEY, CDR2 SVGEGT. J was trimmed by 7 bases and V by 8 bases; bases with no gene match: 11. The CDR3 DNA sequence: TGTGCCAGCTGTTCCCTCGGACAGGGGTTTGGCTACACCTTC. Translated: CASCSLGQGFGYTF.

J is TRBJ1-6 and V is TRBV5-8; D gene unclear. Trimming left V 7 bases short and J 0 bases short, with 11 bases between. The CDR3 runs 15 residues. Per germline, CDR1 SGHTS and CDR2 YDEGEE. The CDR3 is CASERALSYNSPLHF. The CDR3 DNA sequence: TGTGCCAGCGAGAGGGCCCTCTCCTATAATTCACCCCTCCACTTT.

For the CDR3, the DNA is TGTGCCACCAGTGATTTACCAGGGTCGGCCCTCCACTTT. Translating gives CATSDLPGSALHF. The gene calls are TRBV24-1 and TRBJ1-6; possibly TRBD1 for D (5 bases). Per germline, CDR1 KGHDR and CDR2 SFDVKD. Trimming cost V 1 base and J 14 bases, with 11 bases left between them. The CDR3 length is 13 residues.